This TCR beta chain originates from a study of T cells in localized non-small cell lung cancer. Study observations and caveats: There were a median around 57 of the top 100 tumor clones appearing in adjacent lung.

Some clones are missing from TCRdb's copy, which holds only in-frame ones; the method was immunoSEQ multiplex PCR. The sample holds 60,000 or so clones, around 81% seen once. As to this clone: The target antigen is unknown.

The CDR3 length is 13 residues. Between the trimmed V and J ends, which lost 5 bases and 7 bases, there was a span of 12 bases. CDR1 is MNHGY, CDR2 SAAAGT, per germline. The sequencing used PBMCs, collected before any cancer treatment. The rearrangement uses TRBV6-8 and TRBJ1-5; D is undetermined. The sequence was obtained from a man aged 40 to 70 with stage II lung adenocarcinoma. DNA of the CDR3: TGTGCCAGCAGTAGTGAAGGTTGGCAGCCCCAGCATTTT. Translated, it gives CASSSEGWQPQHF.